A single T cell receptor beta chain is shown here with its context. The data belong to a study of control samples from healthy donors and cancer patients. V lost 0 bases and J 1 base, leaving 4 bases between the germline ends. Germline CDR1 is SGHDT and CDR2 is YYEEEE. The CDR3 spans 13 residues. Using immunoSEQ multiplex PCR, the repertoire was profiled, and TCRdb retains in-frame clones only, with some absent. The table shows around 6,000 clones, with roughly 72% occurring only once. What was sequenced was formalin-fixed, paraffin-embedded tissue. V gene TRBV5-6 combines with J gene TRBJ1-1; unclear D gene. The receptor was isolated from a male donor with melanoma. The CDR3 sequence is CASSLGGNTEAFF. The CDR3 coding sequence is TGTGCCAGCAGCTTGGGAGGGAACACTGAAGCTTTCTTT.